This TCR beta chain derives from a study of blood T cell repertoires in COVID-19. Here immunoSEQ multiplex PCR was the method, and the copy in TCRdb shows in-frame clones only, minus some. The sample yields tens of thousands of clones, 89% seen once. Germline CDR1 reads SGHRS; CDR2 reads YFSETQ. The CDR3 covers 17 residues. Trimming cost V 0 bases and J 1 base, with 14 bases left between them. The sequencing input was peripheral blood. The receptor comes from a man aged 65 to 85 with active or convalescent COVID-19. The chain recombines TRBV5-1 with TRBJ2-1; D perhaps matches TRBD2 (6 bases). Here the CDR3 reads CASSLAGSGESYNEQFF. CDR3 sequence (DNA): TGCGCCAGCAGCTTGGCGGGTTCGGGGGAATCCTACAATGAGCAGTTCTTC.